One sample yielded the 4 T cell receptor beta chains listed below, sequenced in a study of CD8+CD57+ T cells in acquired aplastic anemia. TCR beta VDJ and CDR3 profiles were obtained from a genomic DNA template. TCRdb independently ran MiXCR on the reads; one entry per CDR3 protein. The table shows a few hundred thousand distinct CDR3 sequences, with over 60% occurring only once. Sequencing used sorted CD4+, CD8+, or CD8+CD57+ T cells (not recorded which) from PBMCs. These receptors all stem from a human donor in good health.

This clonotype turned up a few times. This chain links TRBV7-6 with TRBJ2-7, with 9 bases that match TRBD1. The CDR3 sequence is 14 residues long. Germline CDR1 and CDR2: SGHVS and FNYEAQ. The V segment lost 5 bases and the J segment 2 bases; nucleotides outside the gene matches: 4. CDR3 amino acids: CASSRGQGPYEQYF. CDR3 bases: TGTGCCAGCAGCCGGGGACAGGGCCCCTACGAGCAGTACTTC.

In its sample, this clonotype was seen many times. J is TRBJ2-3 and V is TRBV7-9, with a tentative D call TRBD2 (6 bases). Germline V gene sequence: CDR1 SEHNR, CDR2 FQNEAQ (reference sequence). The V end lost 10 bases, the J end lost 5 bases, and 19 bases lay between the germline ends. This CDR3 region has 14 residues. The chain's CDR3 is CAIPLGGSVDTQYF. Here the CDR3 DNA reads TGTGCCATACCCCTTGGGGGGTCGGTAGATACGCAGTATTTT.

This chain joins TRBV7-9 and TRBJ2-2, with unresolved D. Germline V gene sequence: CDR1 SEHNR, CDR2 FQNEAQ (reference sequence). The CDR3 has 13 residues. Trimming removed 5 bases at V and 5 bases at J, with 9 bases between. In nucleotides, the CDR3 is TGTGCCAGCAGCCGGTCACGGACCGGGGAGCTGTTTTTT. This translates into CASSRSRTGELFF.

Details on this clonotype: The junction differs from germline at one of its ends, possibly a read error. The V gene is TRBV7-2, the J gene TRBJ2-1, with D possibly being TRBD2 (5 bases). The germline V gene encodes CDR1 SGHTA and CDR2 FQGNSA. The CDR3 runs 13 residues. The CDR3 nucleotides are TGTGCCAGCACTACGAGTGCGGGTAATGGGCAGTTCTTC. Translation gives CASTTSAGNGQFF.